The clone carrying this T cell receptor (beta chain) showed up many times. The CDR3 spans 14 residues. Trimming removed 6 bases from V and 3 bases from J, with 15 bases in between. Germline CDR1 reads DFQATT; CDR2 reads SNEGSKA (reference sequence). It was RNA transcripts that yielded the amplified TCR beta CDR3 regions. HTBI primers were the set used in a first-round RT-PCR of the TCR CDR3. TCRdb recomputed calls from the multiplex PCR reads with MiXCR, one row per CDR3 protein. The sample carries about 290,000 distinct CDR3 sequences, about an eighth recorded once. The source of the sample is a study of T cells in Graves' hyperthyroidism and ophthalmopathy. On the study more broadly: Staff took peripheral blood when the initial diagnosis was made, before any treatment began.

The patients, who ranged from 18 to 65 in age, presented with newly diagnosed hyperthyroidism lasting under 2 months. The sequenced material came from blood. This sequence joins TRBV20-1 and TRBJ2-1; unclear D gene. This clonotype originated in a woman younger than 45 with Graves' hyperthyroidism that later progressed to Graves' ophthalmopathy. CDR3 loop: CSASPQTLYNEQFF. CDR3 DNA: TGCAGTGCCTCCCCTCAAACTCTCTACAATGAGCAGTTCTTC.